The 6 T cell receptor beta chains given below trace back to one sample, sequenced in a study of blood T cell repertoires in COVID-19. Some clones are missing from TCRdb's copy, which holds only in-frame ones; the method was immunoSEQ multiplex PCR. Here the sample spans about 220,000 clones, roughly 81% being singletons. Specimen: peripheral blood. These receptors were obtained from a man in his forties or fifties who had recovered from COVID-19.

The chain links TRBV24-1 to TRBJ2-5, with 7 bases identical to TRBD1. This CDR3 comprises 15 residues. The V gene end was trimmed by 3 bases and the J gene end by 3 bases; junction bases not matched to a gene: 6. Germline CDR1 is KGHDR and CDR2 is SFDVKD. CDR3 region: CATSDPRDRKETQYF. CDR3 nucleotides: TGTGCCACCAGTGATCCCCGGGACAGAAAAGAGACCCAGTACTTC.

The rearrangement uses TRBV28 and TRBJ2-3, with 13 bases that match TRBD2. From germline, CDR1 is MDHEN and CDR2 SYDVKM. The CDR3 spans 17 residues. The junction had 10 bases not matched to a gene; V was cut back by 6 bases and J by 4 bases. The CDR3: CASSGARTSGRADTQYF. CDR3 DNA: TGTGCCAGCAGCGGAGCTAGGACTAGCGGGAGAGCAGATACGCAGTATTTT.

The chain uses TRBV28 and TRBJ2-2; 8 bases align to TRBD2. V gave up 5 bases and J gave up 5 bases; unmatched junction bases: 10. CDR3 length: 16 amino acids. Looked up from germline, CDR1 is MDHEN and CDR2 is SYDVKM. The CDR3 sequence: CASSPGGASGTGELFF. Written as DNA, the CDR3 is TGTGCCAGCAGTCCCGGGGGGGCTAGCGGAACCGGGGAGCTGTTTTTT.

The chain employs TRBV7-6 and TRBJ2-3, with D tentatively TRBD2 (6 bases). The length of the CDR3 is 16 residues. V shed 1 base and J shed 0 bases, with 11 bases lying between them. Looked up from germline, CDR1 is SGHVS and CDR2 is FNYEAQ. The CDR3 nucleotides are TGTGCCAGCAGCTTAGTGAGCGGGTATAGCACAGATACGCAGTATTTT. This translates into CASSLVSGYSTDTQYF. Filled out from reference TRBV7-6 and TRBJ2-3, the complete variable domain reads GAGVSQSPRYKVTKRGQDVALRCDPISGHVSLYWYRQALGQGPEFLTYFNYEAQQDKSGLPNDRFSAERPEGSISTLTIQRTEQRDSAMYRCASSLVSGYSTDTQYFGPGTRLTVL.

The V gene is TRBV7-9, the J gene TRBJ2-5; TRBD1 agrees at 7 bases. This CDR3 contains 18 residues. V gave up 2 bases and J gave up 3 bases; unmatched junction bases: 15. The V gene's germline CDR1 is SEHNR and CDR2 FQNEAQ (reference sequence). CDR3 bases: TGTGCCAGCAGCTTAATCACGCTAAGAGACAGGGTAAAAGAGACCCAGTACTTC. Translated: CASSLITLRDRVKETQYF.

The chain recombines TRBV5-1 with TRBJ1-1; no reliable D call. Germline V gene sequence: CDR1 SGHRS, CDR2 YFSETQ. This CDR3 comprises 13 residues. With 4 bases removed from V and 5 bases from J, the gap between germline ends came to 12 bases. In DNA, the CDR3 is TGCGCCAGCAGCACGGTTCGAGGGACTGAAGCTTTCTTT. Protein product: CASSTVRGTEAFF.